The 13 T cell receptor beta chains below come from one sample, sequenced in a study of blood T cell repertoires in COVID-19. Sequenced by immunoSEQ multiplex PCR; TCRdb stores in-frame clones only, minus some. The sample includes 250,000 to 350,000 clones, 86% of them seen just once. Sequencing used PBMCs or T cells enriched from blood (not recorded which). The receptors stem from a woman between 18 and 30 years old who had recovered from COVID-19.

This sequence joins TRBV5-4 and TRBJ2-2; D is ambiguous. Trimming removed 4 bases from V and 0 bases from J, with 4 bases in between. The germline V gene encodes CDR1 SGHNT and CDR2 YYREEE (reference sequence). The CDR3 is made up of 13 amino acids. CDR3 residues: CASSGANTGELFF. Written as DNA, the CDR3 is TGTGCCAGCAGCGGAGCGAACACCGGGGAGCTGTTTTTT.

This chain connects TRBV27 to TRBJ2-5, with 9 bases lining up with TRBD2. Germline assignment: CDR1 MNHEY and CDR2 SMNVEV (reference sequence). Germline trimming cut 0 bases from V and 5 bases from J; bases unmatched to any gene: 13. The CDR3 has 18 residues. The CDR3 DNA follows: TGTGCCAGCAGTTTATCGTGGCTAGCGGGAAACCAGGGTGAGACCCAGTACTTC. Its protein is CASSLSWLAGNQGETQYF.

The chain joins TRBV28 to TRBJ2-7, with 12 bases that match TRBD2. From germline, CDR1 is MDHEN and CDR2 SYDVKM. The CDR3 extends over 16 amino acids. The V gene end was trimmed by 6 bases and the J gene end by 2 bases; junction bases not matched to a gene: 8. CDR3 in DNA: TGTGCCAGCAGCACCGGGACTAGCGGGCCGACCTACGAGCAGTACTTC. Protein sequence: CASSTGTSGPTYEQYF.

V is TRBV6-5 and J is TRBJ1-6; D remains unclear. This CDR3 is built from 16 residues. Between the trimmed V and J ends, which lost 1 base and 0 bases, there was a span of 7 bases. CDR1 MNHEY and CDR2 SVGAGI come from the germline V gene. The CDR3 loop reads CASSYWSHSYNSPLHF. For the CDR3, the DNA is TGTGCCAGCAGTTACTGGAGCCACTCCTATAATTCACCCCTCCACTTT.

The chain employs TRBV7-6 and TRBJ2-1, with D perhaps matching TRBD2 (6 bases). Between the trimmed V and J ends, which lost 5 bases and 6 bases, there was a span of 14 bases. Germline V lookup: CDR1 SGHVS, CDR2 FNYEAQ. CDR3 size: 14 residues. The CDR3 region has the DNA TGTGCCAGCAGCGCGGGGCTTCCCTCCAATGAGCAGTTCTTC. It encodes CASSAGLPSNEQFF.

The gene calls are TRBV4-2 and TRBJ1-3; 8 bases agree with TRBD1. This CDR3 has 17 amino acids. Germline values: CDR1 LGHNA, CDR2 YNFKEQ. V dropped 0 bases and J dropped 2; count of bases not matched to a gene: 6. The CDR3 here is CASSQEGLGQAGNTIYF. CDR3 in DNA: TGTGCCAGCAGCCAAGAGGGTCTGGGACAGGCTGGAAACACCATATATTTT.

This clone was recorded once. The chain carries TRBV24-1 and TRBJ1-1, with D hard to call. This CDR3 is 12 amino acids long. The V gene lost 5 bases and the J gene lost 3 bases, with 6 bases spanning the gap. The V gene's germline CDR1 is KGHDR and CDR2 SFDVKD. The CDR3 DNA is TGTGCCACCAGTGGCGAATACACTGAAGCTTTCTTT. Its translation: CATSGEYTEAFF.

The chain employs TRBV20-1 and TRBJ1-1, with 8 bases that match TRBD1. Germline assignment: CDR1 DFQATT and CDR2 SNEGSKA (reference sequence). The CDR3 length is 11 residues. The CDR3 spells CTTTGATEAFF. In DNA, the CDR3 is TGCACCACGACAGGGGCGACTGAAGCTTTCTTT.

V is TRBV10-1 and J is TRBJ2-5; 15 bases align to TRBD2. This CDR3 comprises 16 residues. The trim removed 5 bases at V and 1 base at J, leaving 2 bases unmatched. The germline gives CDR1 WNHNN, CDR2 SYGVQD (reference sequence). CDR3 in amino acids: CASSRTSGRAQETQYF. The DNA for the CDR3 is TGCGCCAGCAGTCGGACTAGCGGGAGGGCCCAAGAGACCCAGTACTTC.

The J gene is TRBJ2-7, the V gene TRBV9; 8 bases are shared with TRBD1. V gave up 3 bases and J gave up 2 bases; unmatched junction bases: 7. The length of the CDR3 is 15 residues. The germline V gene encodes CDR1 SGDLS and CDR2 YYNGEE. In DNA form, the CDR3 reads TGTGCCAGCAGCGATAAAGACAGGGGCCCCTACGAGCAGTACTTC. Protein sequence: CASSDKDRGPYEQYF.

V usage is TRBV2 and J usage is TRBJ1-6, with 7 bases matching TRBD1. The CDR3 runs 14 residues. Germline V CDR1 and CDR2: SNHLY, FYNNEI. The V segment lost 6 bases and the J segment 7 bases; nucleotides outside the gene matches: 6. The CDR3 bases are TGTGCCAGCAGAGAGACAGGGCCGAATTCACCCCTCCACTTT. Amino acids: CASRETGPNSPLHF.

The CDR3 spells CASSPGQGALYGYTF. The CDR3 DNA sequence: TGTGCCAGCAGCCCGGGACAGGGGGCCCTCTATGGCTACACCTTC. This chain joins TRBV5-6 and TRBJ1-2, with 12 bases matching TRBD1. The trim removed 4 bases at V and 4 bases at J, leaving 5 bases unmatched. The CDR3 runs 15 residues. Per the germline V gene, CDR1 is SGHDT and CDR2 is YYEEEE.

The CDR3, as DNA: TGCGCCAGCAGCTTAGAGGGACAGGGGGCCTACAATGAGCAGTTCTTC. Amino acids: CASSLEGQGAYNEQFF. The chain carries TRBV5-1 and TRBJ2-1; 11 bases line up with TRBD1. V shed 2 bases, J shed 2 bases, and the junction held 3 bases outside the gene matches. The CDR3 covers 16 residues. CDR1 is SGHRS and CDR2 is YFSETQ in the germline V gene.